The rows below give T cell receptor beta chains drawn from one sample of a study of T cells in Graves' hyperthyroidism and ophthalmopathy. TCRdb itself ran the multiplex PCR reads through MiXCR, one entry per CDR3 protein. The table has fewer than 550,000 distinct CDR3 sequences, 15% to 17% seen once. The source material was blood. These receptors originate from a woman in her late teens or twenties with Graves' hyperthyroidism. The CDR3 runs from the conserved cysteine through the conserved F or W. A D gene is named only where the DNA matches it firmly. The size field is filled for only some rows; it gives once, few, many or a size class.

D gene: TRBD1
clone size: -
J gene: TRBJ1-1
V gene: TRBV7-9
CDR3 protein: CASSYRQGTNTEAFF
CDR3 DNA: TGTGCCAGCAGCTACCGACAGGGGACGAACACTGAAGCTTTCTTT

D gene: -
clone size: many
J gene: TRBJ1-3
V gene: TRBV2
CDR3 protein: CASSEVYGGNTIYF
CDR3 DNA: TGTGCCAGCAGTGAAGTGTACGGTGGAAACACCATATATTTT

D gene: -
clone size: many
J gene: TRBJ1-2
V gene: TRBV11-1
CDR3 protein: CASSPRQVDYGYTF
CDR3 DNA: TGTGCCAGCAGCCCACGGCAGGTTGACTATGGCTACACCTTC

D gene: TRBD2
clone size: few
J gene: TRBJ2-1
V gene: TRBV6-5
CDR3 protein: CASSYRVAGGLNEQFF
CDR3 DNA: TGTGCCAGCAGTTACCGAGTAGCGGGGGGGCTCAATGAGCAGTTCTTC

D gene: -
clone size: many
J gene: TRBJ2-7
V gene: TRBV3-1
CDR3 protein: CASSQSGVSSYEQYF
CDR3 DNA: TGTGCCAGCAGCCAATCCGGGGTAAGCTCCTACGAGCAGTACTTC

D gene: -
clone size: many
J gene: TRBJ2-7
V gene: TRBV9
CDR3 protein: CASSVGILSYEQYF
CDR3 DNA: TGTGCCAGCAGCGTAGGGATCCTGAGCTACGAGCAGTACTTC

D gene: -
clone size: few
J gene: TRBJ1-2
V gene: TRBV28
CDR3 protein: CTSSSSPGRVSYTF
CDR3 DNA: TGTACCAGCAGTTCCTCCCCGGGTAGGGTGAGCTACACCTTC

D gene: TRBD2
clone size: few
J gene: TRBJ2-5
V gene: TRBV2
CDR3 protein: CASSEGTSGGAIETQYF
CDR3 DNA: TGTGCCAGCAGTGAAGGGACTAGCGGGGGGGCCATCGAGACCCAGTACTTC

D gene: TRBD2
clone size: -
J gene: TRBJ2-7
V gene: TRBV27
CDR3 protein: CASSLWGTSGSDEQYF
CDR3 DNA: TGTGCCAGCAGTTTGTGGGGGACTAGCGGGAGTGACGAGCAGTACTTC

D gene: TRBD2
clone size: few
J gene: TRBJ2-1
V gene: TRBV20-1
CDR3 protein: CSASFGLAGGYNEQFF
CDR3 DNA: TGCAGTGCTAGCTTCGGACTAGCGGGGGGCTACAATGAGCAGTTCTTC

D gene: -
clone size: -
J gene: TRBJ2-1
V gene: TRBV15
CDR3 protein: CATSRSNNEQFF
CDR3 DNA: TGTGCCACCAGCAGATCTAACAATGAGCAGTTCTTC

D gene: -
clone size: -
J gene: TRBJ1-1
V gene: TRBV6-5
CDR3 protein: CASNFMNTEAFF
CDR3 DNA: TGTGCCAGCAATTTCATGAACACTGAAGCTTTCTTT

D gene: -
clone size: -
J gene: TRBJ2-1
V gene: TRBV5-1
CDR3 protein: CASSLSMVDEQFF
CDR3 DNA: TGCGCCAGCAGCTTGTCCATGGTTGATGAGCAGTTCTTC

D gene: TRBD2
clone size: many
J gene: TRBJ2-1
V gene: TRBV7-9
CDR3 protein: CASSSGLAGMYNEQFF
CDR3 DNA: TGTGCCAGCAGCTCGGGACTAGCGGGGATGTATAATGAGCAGTTCTTC

D gene: -
clone size: few
J gene: TRBJ2-2
V gene: TRBV9
CDR3 protein: CASSVVTTGELFF
CDR3 DNA: TGTGCCAGCAGCGTAGTGACCACCGGGGAGCTGTTTTTT

D gene: -
clone size: many
J gene: TRBJ1-4
V gene: TRBV20-1
CDR3 protein: CSATQGVREKLFF
CDR3 DNA: TGCAGTGCCACACAGGGAGTACGAGAAAAACTGTTTTTT

D gene: TRBD1
clone size: medium-sized
J gene: TRBJ1-1
V gene: TRBV12-3/TRBV12-4
CDR3 protein: CASRYQGARGTEAFF
CDR3 DNA: TGTGCCAGCAGGTATCAGGGGGCGCGTGGCACTGAAGCTTTCTTT

D gene: -
clone size: few
J gene: TRBJ1-6
V gene: TRBV5-8
CDR3 protein: CASSLGWEINSPLHF
CDR3 DNA: TGTGCCAGCAGCCTCGGCTGGGAAATCAATTCACCCCTCCACTTT

D gene: TRBD1
clone size: many
J gene: TRBJ2-6
V gene: TRBV28
CDR3 protein: CASSNKWTGDYSGANVLTF
CDR3 DNA: TGTGCCAGCAGTAACAAGTGGACAGGGGACTACTCTGGGGCCAACGTCCTGACTTTC

D gene: TRBD2
clone size: many
J gene: TRBJ2-7
V gene: TRBV2
CDR3 protein: CATRGGYEQYF
CDR3 DNA: TGTGCCACCCGGGGGGGCTACGAGCAGTACTTC

D gene: -
clone size: many
J gene: TRBJ2-2
V gene: TRBV3-1
CDR3 protein: CASSQDGAPNTGELFF
CDR3 DNA: TGTGCCAGCAGCCAAGATGGGGCACCTAACACCGGGGAGCTGTTTTTT

D gene: -
clone size: few
J gene: TRBJ2-7
V gene: TRBV28
CDR3 protein: CASSFRAGVYYEQYF
CDR3 DNA: TGTGCCAGCAGTTTTAGGGCAGGGGTTTACTACGAGCAGTACTTC

D gene: -
clone size: few
J gene: TRBJ1-1
V gene: TRBV19
CDR3 protein: CASSIDRGLLNTEAFF
CDR3 DNA: TGTGCCAGTAGTATTGATCGGGGGCTCCTGAACACTGAAGCTTTCTTT

D gene: TRBD2
clone size: many
J gene: TRBJ2-1
V gene: TRBV28
CDR3 protein: CASRLAGGPSSYNEQFF
CDR3 DNA: TGTGCCAGCCGACTAGCGGGAGGCCCCAGCTCCTACAATGAGCAGTTCTTC

D gene: TRBD1
clone size: -
J gene: TRBJ2-6
V gene: TRBV11-1
CDR3 protein: CASSIGTAGANVLTF
CDR3 DNA: TGTGCCAGCAGCATAGGGACAGCCGGGGCCAACGTCCTGACTTTC

D gene: -
clone size: -
J gene: TRBJ2-1
V gene: TRBV27
CDR3 protein: CASSLGWGPKVNEQFF
CDR3 DNA: TGTGCCAGCAGTTTAGGGTGGGGCCCAAAGGTTAATGAGCAGTTCTTC

D gene: -
clone size: few
J gene: TRBJ2-6
V gene: TRBV3-1
CDR3 protein: CASSQDGTPGANVLTF
CDR3 DNA: TGTGCCAGCAGCCAAGATGGGACACCTGGGGCCAACGTCCTGACTTTC

D gene: TRBD1
clone size: many
J gene: TRBJ1-6
V gene: TRBV7-2
CDR3 protein: CASSLIRGLTNSPLHF
CDR3 DNA: TGTGCCAGCAGCTTGATCAGGGGGCTAACGAATTCACCCCTCCACTTT

D gene: -
clone size: many
J gene: TRBJ2-7
V gene: TRBV6-2/TRBV6-3
CDR3 protein: CASSYRVLYEQYF
CDR3 DNA: TGTGCCAGCAGTTACCGGGTCCTATACGAGCAGTACTTC

D gene: -
clone size: -
J gene: TRBJ2-1
V gene: TRBV2
CDR3 protein: CASSLLRGRADEQFF
CDR3 DNA: TGTGCCAGCAGCCTCCTAAGAGGCCGGGCGGATGAGCAGTTCTTC

D gene: TRBD2
clone size: many
J gene: TRBJ2-7
V gene: TRBV18
CDR3 protein: CASSPLAGGQNEQYF
CDR3 DNA: TGTGCCAGCTCACCCTTGGCGGGGGGTCAGAACGAGCAGTACTTC

D gene: TRBD1
clone size: few
J gene: TRBJ1-1
V gene: TRBV10-3
CDR3 protein: CAISPQGGNTEAFF
CDR3 DNA: TGTGCCATCAGTCCACAGGGGGGGAACACTGAAGCTTTCTTT

D gene: -
clone size: many
J gene: TRBJ1-6
V gene: TRBV28
CDR3 protein: CASSLRTGPYNSPLHF
CDR3 DNA: TGTGCCAGCAGTCTACGTACTGGGCCGTATAATTCACCCCTCCACTTT

D gene: -
clone size: few
J gene: TRBJ2-5
V gene: TRBV7-9
CDR3 protein: CASSPENFQETQYF
CDR3 DNA: TGTGCCAGCAGCCCGGAAAACTTCCAAGAGACCCAGTACTTC

D gene: -
clone size: many
J gene: TRBJ1-1
V gene: TRBV20-1
CDR3 protein: CSARGPAPEAFF
CDR3 DNA: TGCAGTGCTAGAGGACCGGCGCCCGAAGCTTTCTTT

D gene: -
clone size: many
J gene: TRBJ1-1
V gene: TRBV3-1
CDR3 protein: CASSRDNWNTEAFF
CDR3 DNA: TGTGCCAGCAGTCGGGACAATTGGAACACTGAAGCTTTCTTT

D gene: TRBD1
clone size: -
J gene: TRBJ1-2
V gene: TRBV5-6
CDR3 protein: CASSLVAGGGYTF
CDR3 DNA: TGTGCCAGCAGCTTGGTGGCAGGGGGTGGCTACACCTTC